Sequencing of this T cell receptor (beta chain) was carried out in a study of naive and memory T cell subsets. Study results and caveats: A few larger clonotypes appeared in naive repertoires, especially CD8, possibly memory cells re-expressing CD45RA.

Two oligonucleotides, mixed equimolar, formed the beta constant-region primer covering TRBC1 and TRBC2. Four rounds of PCR amplified the ligated cDNA using nested alpha and beta constant-region primers plus SP2. A single record per CDR3 protein comes from TCRdb applying MiXCR to the UMI-ligation and nested PCR reads. Of about 150,000 distinct CDR3 sequences listed, approximately 22% are singletons. Four subsets defined by CD45RA and CD27 were sorted after CD3, CD4, CD8 and live/dead staining. As regards this clonotype: Its antigen is not known.

This TCR was sampled from a human donor in good health. Source material: naive CD4+ T cells from blood.

For the CDR3, the DNA is TGCGCCAGCAGCCCACAGAGTTCAGATACGCAGTATTTT. Translated: CASSPQSSDTQYF. This chain uses TRBV5-1 with TRBJ2-3; no clear D. The germline gives CDR1 SGHRS, CDR2 YFSETQ. The CDR3 consists of 13 residues. The germline V and J ends were trimmed by 4 bases and 4 bases, with 10 bases remaining between them.